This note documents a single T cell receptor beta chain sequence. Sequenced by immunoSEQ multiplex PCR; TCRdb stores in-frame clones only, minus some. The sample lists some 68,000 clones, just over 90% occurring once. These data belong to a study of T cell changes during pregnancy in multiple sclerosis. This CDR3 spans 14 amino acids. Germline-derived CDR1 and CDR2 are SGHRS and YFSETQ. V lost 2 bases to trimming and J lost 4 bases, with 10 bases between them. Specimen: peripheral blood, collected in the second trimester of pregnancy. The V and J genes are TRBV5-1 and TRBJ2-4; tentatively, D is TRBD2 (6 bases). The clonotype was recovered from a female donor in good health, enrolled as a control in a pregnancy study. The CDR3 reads CASSFSGEKNIQYF. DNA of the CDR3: TGCGCCAGCAGCTTTTCGGGGGAGAAAAACATTCAGTACTTC.